These 26 T cell receptor beta chains were sequenced from one sample in a study of blood T cell repertoires in COVID-19. Sequencing was performed with immunoSEQ multiplex PCR; in TCRdb, only in-frame clones are kept and a portion is missing. The sample yields 300,000 to 450,000 clones, more than 70% seen once. The sequenced material came from PBMCs or T cells enriched from blood (not recorded which). All receptors come from a woman aged 25 to 39 who had been exposed to COVID-19.

In DNA form, the CDR3 reads TGTGCCAGCACCCCGAGCGGGTATTACAATGAGCAGTTCTTC. It encodes CASTPSGYYNEQFF. The chain couples TRBV7-9 to TRBJ2-1; maybe TRBD2 (6 bases). The V gene lost 7 bases and the J gene lost 4 bases, with 14 bases spanning the gap. Germline lookup yields CDR1 SEHNR and CDR2 FQNEAQ (reference sequence). The CDR3 length is 14 residues.

The CDR3 loop is CAISEGRLAGTQETQYF. In DNA form, the CDR3 reads TGTGCCATCAGTGAGGGAAGACTAGCGGGGACCCAAGAGACCCAGTACTTC. The chain employs TRBV10-3 and TRBJ2-5; 11 bases map to TRBD2. Trimming cost V 2 bases and J 1 base; bases outside gene matches: 6. This CDR3 contains 17 residues. Looked up from germline, CDR1 is ENHRY and CDR2 is SYGVKD.

The genes are TRBV6-5 and TRBJ2-7, with a possible D match to TRBD2 (5 bases). V shed 2 bases and J shed 3 bases, with 17 bases lying between them. Germline CDR1 is MNHEY and CDR2 is SVGAGI. CDR3 size: 16 residues. CDR3 in amino acids: CASSYPTRAGNYEQYF. The CDR3 DNA sequence: TGTGCCAGCAGTTACCCTACAAGGGCCGGGAACTACGAGCAGTACTTC.

This chain links TRBV7-2 with TRBJ2-3; weak D call: TRBD2 (5 bases). Germline V gives CDR1 SGHTA, CDR2 FQGNSA. Trimming took off 3 bases at V and 9 bases at J, with 10 bases between the two ends. The CDR3 consists of 12 residues. The CDR3, as DNA: TGTGCCAGCAGCTTCCCGGGGTCAACGCAGTATTTT. It is translated as CASSFPGSTQYF.

The V gene is TRBV10-3, the J gene TRBJ1-2; D remains ambiguous. V dropped 6 bases and J dropped 8 bases, with 13 bases sitting between them. This CDR3 contains 12 residues. Germline values: CDR1 ENHRY, CDR2 SYGVKD. CDR3 DNA sequence: TGTGCCATCAGCGACGAACGCAGGGGCTACACCTTC. Amino acids: CAISDERRGYTF.

The count of this clone is one. The chain recombines TRBV5-6 with TRBJ1-5; no reliable D call. The V gene's germline CDR1 is SGHDT and CDR2 YYEEEE. Deletions cut 4 bases from V and 4 bases from J, with 6 bases between. The CDR3 length is 12 residues. CDR3 DNA sequence: TGTGCCAGCAGCGAGATTAATCAGCCCCAGCATTTT. Its protein product is CASSEINQPQHF.

In this sample, this clone turned up once. V is TRBV30 and J is TRBJ1-4, with 8 bases lining up with TRBD1. The J segment lost 4 bases and the V segment lost 5 bases, leaving 12 bases of the junction unmatched. CDR1 and CDR2 (germline): GTSNPN, SVGIG (reference sequence). The CDR3 loop spans 16 amino acids. This chain's CDR3 is CAWAQGAFGGNEKLFF. The CDR3 DNA follows: TGTGCCTGGGCGCAGGGGGCTTTTGGGGGTAATGAAAAACTGTTTTTT.

The rearrangement joins TRBV7-3 to TRBJ1-2, with D hard to call. Per the germline V gene, CDR1 is SGHTA and CDR2 is FQGTGA. Trimming stripped 0 bases from V and 4 bases from J, with 18 bases between. This CDR3 contains 17 residues. The CDR3 region has the DNA TGTGCCAGCAGCTTAACGGGCCAGAGAAGAGCCCCCTATGGCTACACCTTC. It encodes CASSLTGQRRAPYGYTF.

The chain links TRBV7-2 to TRBJ2-1, with TRBD2 identical over 9 bases. J gave up 6 bases and V 3 bases, and 6 bases lay outside the gene matches. Germline V gene lookup returns CDR1 SGHTA and CDR2 FQGNSA. The CDR3 covers 15 residues. The CDR3 coding sequence is TGTGCCAGCAGCTTGTCTAGCGGGAATCCCAATGAGCAGTTCTTC. Translating it yields CASSLSSGNPNEQFF.

The chain couples TRBV14 to TRBJ1-2, with a possible D match to TRBD1 (5 bases). This CDR3 comprises 16 residues. Germline V lookup: CDR1 SGHDN, CDR2 FVKESK. Trimming pared 0 bases from V and 4 bases from J, leaving 15 bases between. As DNA, the CDR3 is TGTGCCAGCAGCCAAGATAGGAAGCCCGGGGGCTATGGCTACACCTTC. Its translation: CASSQDRKPGGYGYTF.

The gene calls are TRBV27 and TRBJ2-7; 8 bases are a match to TRBD1. The germline V gene encodes CDR1 MNHEY and CDR2 SMNVEV (reference sequence). This CDR3 contains 14 residues. The V and J ends lost 4 bases and 4 bases, in that order; junction bases with no gene match: 6. CDR3 sequence reads: CASSSRGPYYEQYF. CDR3 coding DNA: TGTGCCAGCAGTTCCAGGGGGCCATATTACGAGCAGTACTTC.

On this clone: Sequence at one end of the junction differs from germline and may be a read error. CDR3 bases: TGTGCCAGCAGTGTTATTAGCGGGAAGTCGGGGGACTTC. Protein product: CASSVISGKSGDF. The chain links TRBV2 to TRBJ2-7; 8 bases align to TRBD2. The CDR3 consists of 13 residues. Germline CDR1 reads SNHLY; CDR2 reads FYNNEI.

The J gene is TRBJ2-1, the V gene TRBV19, with 13 nucleotides matching TRBD2. The CDR3 is 14 amino acids. CDR1 LNHDA and CDR2 SQIVND come from the germline V gene (reference sequence). The junction had 4 bases not matched to a gene; V was cut back by 6 bases and J by 8 bases. The CDR3 DNA reads TGTGCCAGTAGGGAGACTAGCGGGAGGTATGAGCAGTTCTTC. Amino acids: CASRETSGRYEQFF.

This clone was observed once. The rearrangement uses TRBV10-3 and TRBJ2-3; 16 nucleotides line up with TRBD2. The length of the CDR3 is 15 residues. The J segment lost 6 bases and the V segment lost 6 bases, leaving 3 bases of the junction unmatched. Per germline, CDR1 ENHRY and CDR2 SYGVKD. The chain's CDR3 is CAISGTSGRADTQYF. CDR3 nucleotides: TGTGCCATCAGCGGGACTAGCGGGAGGGCTGATACGCAGTATTTT.

This chain links TRBV11-2 with TRBJ2-4; no clear D. CDR3 length equals 11 residues. The V gene lost 5 bases and the J gene lost 8 bases, with 7 bases spanning the gap. Germline V lookup: CDR1 SGHAT, CDR2 FQNNGV. Written as DNA, the CDR3 is TGTGCCAGCAGCCCTTCCTACATTCAGTACTTC. Residues: CASSPSYIQYF.

V usage is TRBV5-1 and J usage is TRBJ2-5; TRBD1 matches 7 bases. The germline CDR1 and CDR2 sequences are SGHRS and YFSETQ. The CDR3 consists of 14 residues. V lost 0 bases to trimming and J lost 3 bases; unmatched junction nucleotides: 2. The CDR3 loop is CASSLGGTEETQYF. In DNA form, the CDR3 reads TGCGCCAGCAGCTTGGGGGGGACAGAAGAGACCCAGTACTTC.

Regarding this clone: Other DNA sequences within the sample encode an identical CDR3. The gene calls are TRBV30 and TRBJ1-5, with a possible D match to TRBD1 (5 bases). Germline V CDR1 and CDR2: GTSNPN, SVGIG (reference sequence). With 0 bases removed from V and 7 bases from J, the gap between germline ends came to 10 bases. CDR3 length: 13 residues. Here the CDR3 DNA reads TGTGCCTGGAGTGTATCAGGGAACCAGCCCCAGCATTTT. This codes for CAWSVSGNQPQHF.

The genes are TRBV10-1 and TRBJ2-3; D remains unclear. This CDR3 has 15 residues. CDR1 and CDR2 (germline): WNHNN, SYGVQD (reference sequence). Trimming cost V 0 bases and J 4 bases, with 11 bases left between them. CDR3 protein: CASSESVRFSDTQYF. The CDR3 DNA sequence: TGCGCCAGCAGTGAGTCGGTGCGATTCTCAGATACGCAGTATTTT.

This chain joins TRBV6-5 and TRBJ2-7; 10 positions match TRBD2. V trimming: 5 bases; J trimming: 5 bases; junction bases outside the gene matches: 6. Germline V lookup: CDR1 MNHEY, CDR2 SVGAGI. This CDR3 spans 14 amino acids. This CDR3 reads CASSLSGRLNEQYF. CDR3 DNA sequence: TGTGCCAGCAGTCTTAGCGGGAGGTTAAACGAGCAGTACTTC.

This sequence joins TRBV2 and TRBJ2-7, with D hard to call. This CDR3 spans 12 amino acids. Germline-derived CDR1 and CDR2 are SNHLY and FYNNEI. Deletions cut 6 bases from V and 1 base from J, with 7 bases between. CDR3: CASSASSYEQYF. The CDR3 region has the DNA TGTGCCAGCAGCGCCAGTTCCTACGAGCAGTACTTC.

The chain recombines TRBV3-1 (or the pseudogene TRBV3-2) with TRBJ2-1; 10 nucleotides match TRBD2. The ends lost 8 bases at V and 5 bases at J; junction bases unmatched: 6. In germline, CDR1 is LGHDT, CDR2 YNNKEL (reference sequence). The CDR3 covers 14 residues. The CDR3 region has the DNA TGTGCCAGCGTTGGACTAGCGGAGAACAATGAGCAGTTCTTC. Translating it yields CASVGLAENNEQFF.

The rearrangement uses TRBV18 and TRBJ2-5; weak D call: TRBD2 (6 bases). CDR3 length equals 14 residues. Between the trimmed V and J ends, which lost 0 bases and 9 bases, there was a span of 14 bases. The germline V gene has CDR1 KGHSH and CDR2 LQKENI. This CDR3 is CASSPPAGWTSQYF. The DNA for the CDR3 is TGTGCCAGCTCACCACCTGCGGGGTGGACGTCCCAGTACTTC.

The rearrangement links TRBV7-2 to TRBJ1-2; 8 bases are a match to TRBD1. J was trimmed by 1 base and V by 5 bases; bases with no gene match: 0. The germline gives CDR1 SGHTA, CDR2 FQGNSA. The CDR3 has 13 residues. CDR3 nucleotide sequence: TGTGCCAGCAGCGACAGGGGTAACTATGGCTACACCTTC. Its translation is CASSDRGNYGYTF.

V usage is TRBV12-3 or TRBV12-4 and J usage is TRBJ2-2, with TRBD1 as a possible D gene (5 bases). This CDR3 region has 13 residues. V was pared by 6 bases and J by 4 bases, with 9 bases between. The CDR3 DNA follows: TGTGCCAGCAGCCCAGGGTCCACCGGGGAGCTGTTTTTT. Residues: CASSPGSTGELFF.

As concerns this clone: Within the sample, other DNA sequences also encode this same CDR3. The chain is built from TRBV19 and TRBJ1-5, with a weak D call TRBD1 (5 bases). This CDR3 comprises 13 residues. The germline gives CDR1 LNHDA, CDR2 SQIVND (reference sequence). The V and J ends lost 1 base and 7 bases respectively, with 8 bases between them. CDR3 residues: CASSIVGGQPQHF. CDR3 coding DNA: TGTGCCAGTAGTATAGTCGGGGGACAGCCCCAGCATTTT.

V gene TRBV15 combines with J gene TRBJ2-7, with 13 bases identical to TRBD2. Germline loops: CDR1 LNHNV, CDR2 YYDKDF (reference sequence). Trimming at V came to 4 bases and at J to 1 base, leaving 1 base not matched to a gene. This CDR3 has 15 residues. The CDR3 nucleotides are TGTGCCACCAGCACGGGACTAGCGGGATCCTACGAGCAGTACTTC. Its translation: CATSTGLAGSYEQYF.